This TCR beta chain emerged from a study of tumor-infiltrating lymphocytes in oesophageal squamous cell carcinoma. TCRdb re-analysed the PCR reads in MiXCR, keeping a single row per CDR3 protein. The table includes about 10,000 distinct CDR3 sequences, approximately 60% detected once. Germline V gene sequence: CDR1 KGHDR, CDR2 SFDVKD. This CDR3 spans 14 amino acids. Unmatched junction bases numbered 8, after V lost 3 bases and J lost 7 bases. Relative to its sample, this clonotype is medium-sized. A much larger clone sits a single nucleotide away, making a read error possible. The sequencing sample was made of esophageal tumor tissue. The chain combines TRBV24-1 with TRBJ2-7; TRBD1 agrees at 7 bases. The clonotype was recovered from a male donor with esophageal squamous cell carcinoma. CDR3 protein: CATSDGTAYNEQYF. As DNA, the CDR3 is TGTGCCACCAGTGATGGGACAGCCTACAATGAGCAGTACTTC.